This T cell receptor beta chain was observed in a study of shared clonotypes between healthy human individuals. Some clones are missing from TCRdb's copy, which holds only in-frame ones; the method was immunoSEQ multiplex PCR. The sample carries approximately 100,000 clones, 68% recorded once. The length of the CDR3 is 15 residues. The germline V gene has CDR1 MNHEY and CDR2 SMNVEV (reference sequence). V was shortened by 3 bases and J by 5 bases, with 15 bases between the two germline ends. What was sequenced was memory CD8+ T cells sorted from blood. Subset in this sample: CD45RO+ cells pooled with CCR7-negative TemRA cells. This clonotype originated in a woman aged 25 to 39 in good health. This chain connects TRBV27 to TRBJ2-3, with D unresolved. In nucleotides, the CDR3 is TGTGCCAGCAGTTTTATACCTCTAGGTAGAGATACGCAGTATTTT. Translated, it gives CASSFIPLGRDTQYF.